These T cell receptor beta chains were read from a single sample in a study of blood T cell repertoires in COVID-19. Sequenced by immunoSEQ multiplex PCR; TCRdb stores in-frame clones only, minus some. The sample holds tens of thousands of clones; 80% to 90% are singletons and the top ten take around 35%. What was sequenced was peripheral blood. Every receptor here comes from a man between 70 and 80 years old with acute or convalescent COVID-19. Both conserved end residues are part of each CDR3. A D gene is named only where the DNA matches it firmly. A clone size is listed for some rows: how often the clone was seen (once, few, many), or a class if it is expanded.

D | size | J | V | DNA | CDR3
TRBD1 | NA | TRBJ1-1 | TRBV18 | TGTGCCAGCTCACCCCTCGGGACAGGGGACACTGAAGCTTTCTTT | CASSPLGTGDTEAFF
NA | NA | TRBJ1-1 | TRBV5-1 | TGCGCCAGCAGCTTGGGCGGGATCACCACTGAAGCTTTCTTT | CASSLGGITTEAFF
TRBD2 | NA | TRBJ2-5 | TRBV28 | TGTGCCAGCAGTCCCCCCCAGCGGGGGGGCCTAGAGACCCAGTACTTC | CASSPPQRGGLETQYF
TRBD1 | few | TRBJ1-2 | TRBV5-4 | TGTGCCAGCAGCCCGGGGAGGGACAGGGATGGCTACACCTTC | CASSPGRDRDGYTF
NA | few | TRBJ1-2 | TRBV6-5 | TGTGCCAGCAGTTACCGCGGACAGAGTCTGGGCTACACCTTC | CASSYRGQSLGYTF
TRBD1 | NA | TRBJ1-1 | TRBV20-1 | TGCAGTGCTAGTAGGGACAGGGGGCATGGTGAAGCTTTCTTT | CSASRDRGHGEAFF
NA | NA | TRBJ2-5 | TRBV5-6 | TGTGCCAGCAGCGCGCGTGGGGCCGGATACCAAGAGACCCAGTACTTC | CASSARGAGYQETQYF
NA | NA | TRBJ2-7 | TRBV6-1 | TGTGCCAGCAGTGAAGCGCGTGAGCAGTACTTC | CASSEAREQYF
NA | NA | TRBJ2-7 | TRBV7-6 | TGTGCCAGCAGCCCTCTCCCTAGTATTCACGAGCAGTACTTC | CASSPLPSIHEQYF
TRBD2 | NA | TRBJ2-1 | TRBV6-1 | TGTGCCAGCAGTGAACGGCTAGCGGGGGCCCTATACAATGAGCAGTTCTTC | CASSERLAGALYNEQFF
TRBD2 | NA | TRBJ2-1 | TRBV5-1 | TGCGCCAGCAGCCCTTGGGCGGGGAGGGCCTCCAGCTCCTACAATGAGCAGTTCTTC | CASSPWAGRASSSYNEQFF
NA | NA | TRBJ2-1 | TRBV7-2 | TGTGCCAGCAGCTTAGTTTCAGGCCCCAATGAGCAGTTCTTC | CASSLVSGPNEQFF
TRBD1 | NA | TRBJ1-4 | TRBV2 | TGTGCCAGCCGCGGACAGGGGGCGGCCCATGAAAAACTGTTTTTT | CASRGQGAAHEKLFF
TRBD1 | NA | TRBJ2-1 | TRBV6-1 | TGTGCCAGCAGTGAAGAGGGGGCCTCCTACAATGAGCAGTTCTTC | CASSEEGASYNEQFF
NA | few | TRBJ1-4 | TRBV4-1 | TGCGCCAGCAGCCAAGAGCCGGGACTCGAAAAACTGTTTTTT | CASSQEPGLEKLFF
TRBD1 | NA | TRBJ2-7 | TRBV28 | TGTGCCAGCACAACAATTGGGACAGGGGGCTACGAGCAGTACTTC | CASTTIGTGGYEQYF
TRBD2 | NA | TRBJ2-1 | TRBV20-1 | TGCAGTGCTAGTAAGCCGGGGGGGCTGGATGAGCAGTTCTTC | CSASKPGGLDEQFF
TRBD1 | NA | TRBJ1-1 | TRBV5-1 | TGCGCCAGCAGCGGGCAGGGGGCTGAAGCTTTCTTT | CASSGQGAEAFF
NA | once | TRBJ1-1 | TRBV6-5 | TGTGCCAGCAGTTGGGGGGAGAGGAACACTGAAGCTTTCTTT | CASSWGERNTEAFF
TRBD1 | NA | TRBJ1-1 | TRBV11-1 | TGTGCCAGCAGCTTCCGGGACAGGGGGATCACTGAAGCTTTCTTT | CASSFRDRGITEAFF
TRBD2 | NA | TRBJ2-1 | TRBV29-1 | TGCAGCGCCCAGGATAGCGGGAGAGGTGACTACAATGAGCAGTTCTTC | CSAQDSGRGDYNEQFF
NA | NA | TRBJ2-1 | TRBV20-1 | TGCTGTGCTAGTGGGGGTGGGGGGGCCAGCTCCTACAATGAGCAGTTCTTC | CCASGGGGASSYNEQFF
TRBD1 | once | TRBJ2-7 | TRBV28 | TGTGCCAGCAGTTTGACAGGGTTCGGGGTCTACGAGCAGTACTTC | CASSLTGFGVYEQYF
TRBD1 | NA | TRBJ1-3 | TRBV7-9 | TGTGCCAGCAGCAACACAGGGGGAGGTGGAAACACCATATATTTT | CASSNTGGGGNTIYF
NA | NA | TRBJ2-6 | TRBV7-2 | TGTGCCAGCAGCTTCGGGGTACCTGGGGCCAACGTCCTGACTTTC | CASSFGVPGANVLTF
TRBD2 | NA | TRBJ2-7 | TRBV19 | TGTGCCAGTCGACTAGCGGGGGAGGGTTACGAGCAGTACTTC | CASRLAGEGYEQYF
NA | NA | TRBJ1-1 | TRBV28 | TGTGCCAGCAGTCCCTGGGGAGGAGAAGCTTTCTTT | CASSPWGGEAFF
NA | NA | TRBJ1-1 | TRBV28 | TGTGCCAGCAGTTTAGGACAGAAGAACACTGAAGCTTTCTTT | CASSLGQKNTEAFF
TRBD1 | NA | TRBJ2-4 | TRBV6-6 | TGTGCCAGCGGGTACAGGGGGATCGCCAAAAACATTCAGTACTTC | CASGYRGIAKNIQYF
TRBD2 | NA | TRBJ2-7 | TRBV5-1 | TGCGCCAGCAGCTTGGCCCTGACTAGCGGGAGACTCGAGCAGTACTTC | CASSLALTSGRLEQYF
NA | NA | TRBJ2-5 | TRBV7-2 | TGTGCCAGCAGCTTAGTAGGGAGTCGGGAGACCCAGTACTTC | CASSLVGSRETQYF
TRBD1 | NA | TRBJ1-4 | TRBV5-1 | TGCGCCAGCAGCCCGACAGGGGGCGGGCGGGAAAAACTGTTTTTT | CASSPTGGGREKLFF
TRBD1 | NA | TRBJ2-3 | TRBV15 | TGTGCCACCAGCGGGATCCCCGGGACAGTTCGTACAGATACGCAGTATTTT | CATSGIPGTVRTDTQYF
TRBD1 | NA | TRBJ1-4 | TRBV6-5 | TGTGCCAGCGCACAGGGGTTAGGGGAAAAACTGTTTTTT | CASAQGLGEKLFF
TRBD2 | NA | TRBJ2-4 | TRBV18 | TGTGCCAGCTCACCTCCGAGACTAGCGGGAGAGGGGGTAGCCAAAAACATTCAGTACTTC | CASSPPRLAGEGVAKNIQYF
NA | NA | TRBJ2-2 | TRBV27 | TGTGCCAGCAGTTTCCAGTTCACCGGGGAGCTGTTTTTT | CASSFQFTGELFF
NA | NA | TRBJ2-1 | TRBV27 | TGTGCCAGCAGTTTACAGGTCTACAATGAGCAGTTCTTC | CASSLQVYNEQFF
NA | NA | TRBJ2-5 | TRBV7-9 | TGTGCCAGCAGCATCTGGCGGCAGGGGCGGGAGACCCAGTACTTC | CASSIWRQGRETQYF
TRBD1 | NA | TRBJ2-3 | TRBV19 | TGTGCCACTGACAGGGGAGGAGATACGCAGTATTTT | CATDRGGDTQYF
TRBD1 | NA | TRBJ2-7 | TRBV30 | TGTGCCTGGAGCCCGGGACAGCTCTACGAGCAGTACTTC | CAWSPGQLYEQYF